This paragraph reports one T cell receptor beta chain. Its antigen is not identified. The data originate from a study of T cell repertoires in cytomegalovirus infection. Study-wide background: In the study, CMV epitopes included recently identified HLA-C-restricted and well-studied HLA-B-restricted ones. It was the public TCR beta signatures that indicated both CMV infection and matching HLA type.

Using its own MiXCR run on the reads, TCRdb lists one record per CDR3 protein. The sample consists of 450,000 to 600,000 distinct CDR3 sequences, roughly 42% of them appearing once. Study-wide points: HLA-C-restricted CMV clonotypes gave the most frequent clonotype in two of eight donors.

Deletions cut 4 bases from V and 6 bases from J, with 20 bases between. CDR1 and CDR2 from the germline V gene are LGHNA and YNFKEQ. The CDR3 length is 16 residues. This specimen was cultured PBMCs, taken from culture after CMV antigen stimulation. The origin of this receptor is a human donor in good health (CMV status not recorded). Some clones in this sample may be carry-over from other donors' samples. This rearrangement joins TRBV4-2 to TRBJ2-3; D is ambiguous. This CDR3 reads CASSPSQLNGRDTQYF. The CDR3 DNA sequence: TGTGCCAGCAGCCCCTCCCAGTTGAACGGTAGGGATACGCAGTATTTT.